The 20 T cell receptor beta chains listed next were all sequenced from one sample in a study of blood T cell repertoires in COVID-19. Using immunoSEQ multiplex PCR, the repertoire was profiled, and TCRdb retains in-frame clones only, with some absent. The sample consists of 40,000 to 50,000 clones, around nine tenths of them appearing once. Sequenced input: peripheral blood. All receptors come from a man aged 45 to 65 with active COVID-19.

The V call is TRBV6-1, the J call TRBJ2-3; 13 nucleotides match TRBD2. Germline trimming cut 2 bases from V and 1 base from J; bases unmatched to any gene: 0. The germline V gene encodes CDR1 MNHNS and CDR2 SASEGT. This CDR3 is 16 amino acids long. CDR3 DNA: TGTGCCAGCAGTGAAACTAGCGGGAGGGGCACAGATACGCAGTATTTT. This codes for CASSETSGRGTDTQYF.

The V and J genes are TRBV2 and TRBJ2-1, with D unresolved. CDR1 is SNHLY, CDR2 FYNNEI, per germline. Trimming left V 8 bases short and J 5 bases short, with 7 bases between. This CDR3 is built from 11 residues. CDR3 residues: CASGPHNEQFF. The CDR3 DNA reads as TGTGCCAGCGGCCCGCACAATGAGCAGTTCTTC.

The chain combines TRBV16 with TRBJ1-5, with a tentative D call TRBD1 (5 bases). The CDR3 consists of 14 residues. Between the trimmed V and J ends, which lost 4 bases and 3 bases, there was a span of 10 bases. The germline V gene encodes CDR1 KGHSY and CDR2 FQNENV. This chain's CDR3 is CASSRGRYNQPQHF. DNA for the CDR3: TGTGCCAGCAGCCGGGGCAGGTACAATCAGCCCCAGCATTTT.

This rearrangement joins TRBV11-2 to TRBJ2-1; 7 bases map to TRBD1. CDR1 SGHAT and CDR2 FQNNGV come from the germline V gene. The CDR3 spans 16 residues. V lost 5 bases, J lost 0 bases, and 7 bases stayed unmatched. CDR3 protein: CASSQTGRSSYNEQFF. CDR3 DNA sequence: TGTGCCAGCAGCCAGACAGGGCGAAGCTCCTACAATGAGCAGTTCTTC.

This chain joins TRBV6-2 or TRBV6-3 and TRBJ2-1; D unresolved. This CDR3 is built from 14 residues. Trimming pared 4 bases from V and 0 bases from J, leaving 7 bases between. CDR1 MNHEY and CDR2 SVGEGT come from the germline V gene. CDR3 bases: TGTGCCAGCAGTTCCCTCAGCTCCTACAATGAGCAGTTCTTC. This encodes CASSSLSSYNEQFF.

The chain couples TRBV6-5 to TRBJ1-1; D call uncertain. Germline V CDR1 and CDR2: MNHEY, SVGAGI. CDR3 length: 15 residues. Between the trimmed V and J ends, which lost 6 bases and 0 bases, there was a span of 14 bases. In DNA, the CDR3 is TGTGCCAGCAGGATCGGGGTTGGGCTGAACACTGAAGCTTTCTTT. Amino acid sequence: CASRIGVGLNTEAFF.

The V and J genes are TRBV6-5 and TRBJ2-7, with TRBD2 matching 13 bases. The CDR3 covers 16 residues. Trimming removed 2 bases from V and 7 bases from J; junction bases left unmatched: 8. CDR1 MNHEY and CDR2 SVGAGI come from the germline V gene. The CDR3, as DNA: TGTGCCAGCAGTTACACCAGGACTAGCGGGAGCCGGGAGCAGTACTTC. As protein: CASSYTRTSGSREQYF.

This rearrangement joins TRBV27 to TRBJ2-1; 11 bases fit TRBD2. Germline CDR1 reads MNHEY; CDR2 reads SMNVEV (reference sequence). This CDR3 is 17 amino acids long. Unmatched junction bases numbered 8, after V lost 5 bases and J lost 2 bases. The CDR3 spells CASSLAGGPSPYNEQFF. For the CDR3, the DNA is TGTGCCAGCAGTCTAGCGGGAGGACCCAGCCCCTACAATGAGCAGTTCTTC.

The chain is built from TRBV19 and TRBJ2-3; maybe TRBD2 (6 bases). The CDR3 has 14 amino acids. The V end lost 3 bases, the J end lost 6 bases, and 13 bases lay between the germline ends. Per germline, CDR1 LNHDA and CDR2 SQIVND (reference sequence). The chain's CDR3 is CASSIWGRRDTQYF. CDR3 DNA: TGTGCCAGTAGTATTTGGGGGAGGAGGGATACGCAGTATTTT. The full variable domain, with the rest looked up from reference TRBV19 and TRBJ2-3, is DGGITQSPKYLFRKEGQNVTLSCEQNLNHDAMYWYRQDPGQGLRLIYYSQIVNDFQKGDIAEGYSVSREKKESFPLTVTSAQKNPTAFYLCASSIWGRRDTQYFGPGTRLTVL.

Only a few counts were recorded for this clone. The chain has TRBV11-2 and TRBJ2-5, with D maybe TRBD2 (5 bases). Looked up from germline, CDR1 is SGHAT and CDR2 is FQNNGV. V was trimmed by 5 bases and J by 5 bases, leaving 9 bases between them. The CDR3 runs 12 residues. The CDR3 sequence: CASSPQRETQYF. The CDR3 nucleotides read TGTGCCAGCAGCCCCCAGCGGGAGACCCAGTACTTC.

The chain combines TRBV2 with TRBJ1-4; 7 nucleotides align to TRBD1. Unmatched junction bases numbered 1, after V lost 3 bases and J lost 0 bases. The CDR3 is made up of 15 amino acids. Germline lookup yields CDR1 SNHLY and CDR2 FYNNEI. The CDR3 bases are TGTGCCAGCAGTGAGGGGACAGCAACTAATGAAAAACTGTTTTTT. Amino acid sequence: CASSEGTATNEKLFF.

This sequence joins TRBV9 and TRBJ2-1, with TRBD2 matching 11 bases. Germline-derived CDR1 and CDR2 are SGDLS and YYNGEE. CDR3 length equals 16 residues. V was pared by 5 bases and J by 3 bases, with 7 bases of the junction left unmatched. DNA for the CDR3: TGTGCCAGCAGTCTTCGACTAGCGGGAAACTACAATGAGCAGTTCTTC. It is translated as CASSLRLAGNYNEQFF.

The genes are TRBV7-2 and TRBJ2-2, with 14 bases that match TRBD2. This CDR3 has 18 amino acids. Trimming cost V 4 bases and J 7 bases; bases outside gene matches: 11. Germline V gene lookup returns CDR1 SGHTA and CDR2 FQGNSA. CDR3 sequence reads: CASSSGLAGGPQGGELFF. In DNA form, the CDR3 reads TGTGCCAGCAGCTCCGGACTAGCGGGAGGCCCCCAAGGCGGGGAGCTGTTTTTT.

The rearrangement links TRBV28 to TRBJ2-6; TRBD2 matches at 8 bases. The germline gives CDR1 MDHEN, CDR2 SYDVKM. Trimming at V came to 2 bases and at J to 1 base, leaving 4 bases not matched to a gene. The CDR3 length is 17 residues. The CDR3 coding sequence is TGTGCCAGCAGTTTACCGGGACTAGTTTCTGGGGCCAACGTCCTGACTTTC. Its protein is CASSLPGLVSGANVLTF.

CDR3 amino acids: CASSPGDRGGTGPQHF. In DNA form, the CDR3 reads TGTGCCAGCTCACCTGGGGACAGGGGGGGCACTGGGCCCCAGCATTTT. The genes are TRBV18 and TRBJ1-5; TRBD1 matches at 11 bases. J lost 9 bases, V lost 3 bases, and 10 bases had no gene match. CDR3 length: 16 residues. In germline, CDR1 is KGHSH, CDR2 LQKENI.

The J gene is TRBJ2-1, the V gene TRBV5-1, with a tentative D call TRBD2 (5 bases). This CDR3 is built from 11 residues. V lost 6 bases to trimming and J lost 14 bases, with 15 bases between them. The V gene's germline CDR1 is SGHRS and CDR2 YFSETQ. The CDR3 DNA reads TGCGCCAGCAAGGACCAGGAGCGGAAGTTCTTC. It translates to CASKDQERKFF.

CDR3 protein: CASSQEGDTLYEQYF. CDR3 DNA: TGCGCCAGCAGCCAAGAGGGGGACACCCTCTACGAGCAGTACTTC. The chain employs TRBV4-3 and TRBJ2-7; a weak D match, TRBD1 (6 bases). This CDR3 is 15 amino acids long. Deletions cut 0 bases from V and 3 bases from J, with 12 bases between. The germline V gene has CDR1 LGHNA and CDR2 YSLEER.

The chain links TRBV4-1 to TRBJ2-5; no firm D call. The germline V gene encodes CDR1 MGHRA and CDR2 YSYEKL. V shed 2 bases and J shed 5 bases, with 6 bases lying between them. This CDR3 is built from 12 residues. The CDR3: CASSQNSETQYF. In DNA, the CDR3 is TGCGCCAGCAGCCAAAACAGTGAGACCCAGTACTTC.

V usage is TRBV6-5 and J usage is TRBJ2-7; TRBD1 agrees at 8 bases. There are 15 residues in the CDR3. V lost 8 bases, J lost 0 bases, and 9 bases stayed unmatched. Germline CDR1 MNHEY, CDR2 SVGAGI. CDR3 DNA sequence: TGTGCCAGCGGAAGACAGGGGACCTTCTCCTACGAGCAGTACTTC. As protein: CASGRQGTFSYEQYF.

Only a few counts were recorded for this clone. The V call is TRBV27, the J call TRBJ1-5, with 8 positions matching TRBD1. The germline gives CDR1 MNHEY, CDR2 SMNVEV (reference sequence). This CDR3 has 15 residues. Trimming cost V 4 bases and J 2 bases; bases outside gene matches: 4. CDR3: CASSYQTGGNQPQHF. The CDR3 DNA follows: TGTGCCAGCAGTTACCAGACAGGGGGCAATCAGCCCCAGCATTTT.